One and the same sample provided the 8 T cell receptor beta chains below, sequenced in a study of CD4 and CD8 cells across lung adenocarcinoma regions. TCRdb called the PCR reads again in MiXCR, with one record for every CDR3 protein. The repertoire includes some 3,500 distinct CDR3 sequences, 55% to 70% of them detected once, and roughly 18% sits in the top ten. Sequencing used CD4+ T cells from the margin of a lung tumor. The receptors here all came from a female donor with lung adenocarcinoma. The CD4 and CD8 labels of this study may be unreliable.

The rearrangement joins TRBV6-1 to TRBJ2-4; D uncertain. The germline V gene encodes CDR1 MNHNS and CDR2 SASEGT. V lost 4 bases and J lost 15, with 16 bases in between. The CDR3 length is 12 residues. CDR3 protein: CASSAPRRSPYF. The CDR3 bases are TGTGCCAGCAGTGCCCCGAGGCGAAGTCCGTACTTC.

The V call is TRBV6-5, the J call TRBJ2-5; 9 bases are a match to TRBD1. The end of the DNA is better explained by TRBJ2-7, so the J call may be wrong. Germline V gene lookup returns CDR1 MNHEY and CDR2 SVGAGI. The CDR3 runs 17 residues. The CDR3 protein is CASSYRATGQGSYEQYF. For the CDR3, the DNA is TGTGCCAGCAGTTACCGCGCGACGGGACAGGGCTCCTACGAGCAGTACTTC.

V gene TRBV6-1 combines with J gene TRBJ2-3, with TRBD2 identical over 10 bases. The CDR3 spans 14 residues. The germline V gene encodes CDR1 MNHNS and CDR2 SASEGT. V shed 4 bases, J shed 5 bases, and the junction held 3 bases outside the gene matches. This CDR3 reads CASSVGLAKDTQYF. Written as DNA, the CDR3 is TGTGCCAGCAGTGTGGGACTAGCGAAAGATACGCAGTATTTT.

This clonotype has just one count. This chain's CDR3 is CASSQPRGAKNTQYF. The CDR3, as DNA: TGTGCCAGCAGCCAACCTCGGGGAGCCAAAAACACGCAGTACTTC. This sequence joins TRBV3-1 and TRBJ2-4, with D perhaps matching TRBD2 (5 bases). The V end was cut by 2 bases, the J end by 13 bases, with 21 bases between. This CDR3 has 15 residues. Germline V gives CDR1 LGHDT, CDR2 YNNKEL (reference sequence).

The chain has TRBV12-3 or TRBV12-4 and TRBJ2-3; D not resolved. This CDR3 has 14 amino acids. The germline V and J ends were trimmed by 3 bases and 7 bases, with 14 bases remaining between them. The CDR3 spells CASSFPRPPNTQYF. CDR3 nucleotide sequence: TGTGCCAGCAGTTTCCCGCGTCCCCCAAATACGCAGTATTTT.

V usage is TRBV7-8 and J usage is TRBJ2-1; D may be TRBD2 (5 bases). The germline V gene has CDR1 SGHVS and CDR2 FQNEAQ. The V gene lost 5 bases and the J gene lost 7 bases, with 12 bases spanning the gap. The CDR3 is 13 amino acids. DNA for the CDR3: TGTGCCAGCAGCCCAACTAGTCAGAATGAGCAGTTCTTC. This gives the protein CASSPTSQNEQFF.

The rearrangement uses TRBV6-5 and TRBJ1-4; D is perhaps TRBD1 (6 bases). Deletions cut 2 bases from V and 3 bases from J, with 16 bases between. This CDR3 has 17 amino acids. Germline V CDR1 and CDR2: MNHEY, SVGAGI. The CDR3 nucleotides are TGTGCCAGCAGTTACGGGACATTCTCCGGACCTAATGAAAAACTGTTTTTT. Its protein product is CASSYGTFSGPNEKLFF.

Worth noting for this clonotype: A read error may account for a junction end that differs from germline. V usage is TRBV25-1 and J usage is TRBJ2-3; possibly TRBD1 or TRBD2 for D (5 bases each). Germline V gene sequence: CDR1 MGHDK, CDR2 SYGVNS. This CDR3 region has 16 residues. CDR3 DNA: TGTGCCAGCAGCCCGGGACGGCAAGCAGCCACAGATACGCAGTACTTT. This encodes CASSPGRQAATDTQYF.